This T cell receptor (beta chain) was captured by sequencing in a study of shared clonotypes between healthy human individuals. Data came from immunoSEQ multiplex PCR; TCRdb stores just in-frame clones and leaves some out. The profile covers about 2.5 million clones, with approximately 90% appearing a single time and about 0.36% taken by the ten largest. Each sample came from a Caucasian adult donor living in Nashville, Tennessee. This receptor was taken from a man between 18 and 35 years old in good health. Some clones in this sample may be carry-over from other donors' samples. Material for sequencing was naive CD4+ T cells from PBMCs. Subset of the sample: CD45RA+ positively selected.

CDR3 in DNA: TGTGCCAGCAGCTTAGGTATGGGCATATCAACCAATCAGCCCCAGCATTTT. Translated: CASSLGMGISTNQPQHF. This chain links TRBV7-8 with TRBJ1-5, with D unclear. V was pared by 1 base and J by 3 bases, with 16 bases between. CDR1 and CDR2 from the germline V gene are SGHVS and FQNEAQ. CDR3 length equals 17 residues.